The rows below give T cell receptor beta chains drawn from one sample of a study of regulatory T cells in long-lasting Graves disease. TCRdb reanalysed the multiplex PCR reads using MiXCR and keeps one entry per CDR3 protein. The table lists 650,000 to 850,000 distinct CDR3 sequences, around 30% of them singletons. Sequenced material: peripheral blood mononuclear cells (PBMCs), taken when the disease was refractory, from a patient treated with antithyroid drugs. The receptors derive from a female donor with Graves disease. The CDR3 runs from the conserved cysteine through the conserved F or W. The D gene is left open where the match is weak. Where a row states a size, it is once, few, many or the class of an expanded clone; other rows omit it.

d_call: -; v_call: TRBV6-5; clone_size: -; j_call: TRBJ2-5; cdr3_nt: TGTGCCAGCAGTTCCGTCCTGGGAAACCAAGAGACCCAGTACTTC; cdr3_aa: CASSSVLGNQETQYF
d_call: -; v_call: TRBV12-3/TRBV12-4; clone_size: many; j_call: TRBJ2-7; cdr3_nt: TGTGCCAGCAGCTCGGGACCACCGATAACCTACGAGCAGTACTTC; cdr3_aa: CASSSGPPITYEQYF
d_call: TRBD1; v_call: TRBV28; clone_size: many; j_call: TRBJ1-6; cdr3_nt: TGTGCTACTGGGACAGGAAATTCACCCCTCCACTTT; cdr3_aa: CATGTGNSPLHF
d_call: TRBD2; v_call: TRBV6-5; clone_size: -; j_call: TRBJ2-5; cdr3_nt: TGTGCCAGCAGTTACTCAGCTAGCGGGGAAGAGACCCAGTACTTC; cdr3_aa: CASSYSASGEETQYF
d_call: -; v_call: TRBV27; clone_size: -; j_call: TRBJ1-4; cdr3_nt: TGTGCCAGCAGATTTCTCGGGAGGTTAAAGGAAAAACTGTTTTTT; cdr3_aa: CASRFLGRLKEKLFF
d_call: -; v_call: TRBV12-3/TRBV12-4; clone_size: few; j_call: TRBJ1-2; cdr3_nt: TGTGCCAGCAGTCCCCTTAAAGGGAAACTTAACTATGGCTACACCTTC; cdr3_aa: CASSPLKGKLNYGYTF
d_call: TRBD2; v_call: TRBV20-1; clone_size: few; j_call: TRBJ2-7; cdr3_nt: TGCAGTGTAAAGCGGGAGACCGCCTACGAGCAGTACTTC; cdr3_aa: CSVKRETAYEQYF
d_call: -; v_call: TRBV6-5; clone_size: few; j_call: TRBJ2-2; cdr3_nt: TGTGCCAGCAGTTACTCGGTACTAGCCACGAACACCGGGGAGCTGTTTTTT; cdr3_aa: CASSYSVLATNTGELFF
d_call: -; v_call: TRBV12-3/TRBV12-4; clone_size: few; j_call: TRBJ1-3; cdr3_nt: TGTGCCAGCAGTCCACGGACAGCCTCTGGAAACACCATATATTTT; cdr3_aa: CASSPRTASGNTIYF
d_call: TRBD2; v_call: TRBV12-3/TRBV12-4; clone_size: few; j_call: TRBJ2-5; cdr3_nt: TGTGCCAGCAGGAGTAGCGGGATCCAAGAGACCCAGTACTTC; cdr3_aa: CASRSSGIQETQYF
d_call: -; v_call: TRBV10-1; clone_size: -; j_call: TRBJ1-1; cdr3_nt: TGCGCCAGCAGTGGGGGGGCCGGATCCATGAACACTGAAGCTTTCTTT; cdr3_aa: CASSGGAGSMNTEAFF
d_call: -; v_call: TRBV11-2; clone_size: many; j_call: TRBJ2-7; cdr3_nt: TGTGCCAGCAGCTACCCCGGGACCAACTACGAGCAGTACTTC; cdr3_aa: CASSYPGTNYEQYF
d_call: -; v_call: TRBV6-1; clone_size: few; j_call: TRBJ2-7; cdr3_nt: TGTGCCAGCAGTGAACGGGAGTACTACGAGCAGTACTTC; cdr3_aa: CASSEREYYEQYF
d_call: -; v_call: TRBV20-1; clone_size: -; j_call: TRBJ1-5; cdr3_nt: TGCAGTGCAGTTAGCTCGGTGTCCAATCAGCCCCAGCATTTT; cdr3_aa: CSAVSSVSNQPQHF
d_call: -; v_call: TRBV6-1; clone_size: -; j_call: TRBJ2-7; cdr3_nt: TGTGCCAGCCCGGTCGGGGTTACGCACGAGCAGTACTTC; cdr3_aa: CASPVGVTHEQYF